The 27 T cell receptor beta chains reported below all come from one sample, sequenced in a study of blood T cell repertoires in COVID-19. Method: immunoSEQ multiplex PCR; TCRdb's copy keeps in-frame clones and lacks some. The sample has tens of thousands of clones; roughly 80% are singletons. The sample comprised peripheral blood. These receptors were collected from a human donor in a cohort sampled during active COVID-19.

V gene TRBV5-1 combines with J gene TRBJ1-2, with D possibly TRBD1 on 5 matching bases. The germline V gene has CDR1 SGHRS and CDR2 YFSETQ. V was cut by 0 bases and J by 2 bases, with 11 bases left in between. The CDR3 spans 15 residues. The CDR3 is CASSLVKPGNYGYTF. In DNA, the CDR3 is TGCGCCAGCAGCTTGGTTAAGCCAGGGAACTATGGCTACACCTTC.

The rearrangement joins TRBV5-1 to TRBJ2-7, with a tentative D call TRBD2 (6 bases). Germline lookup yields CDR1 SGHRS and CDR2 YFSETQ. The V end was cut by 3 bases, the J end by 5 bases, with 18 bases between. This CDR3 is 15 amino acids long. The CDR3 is CASSSRGGETHEQYV. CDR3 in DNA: TGCGCCAGCAGCTCGCGGGGAGGCGAGACTCACGAGCAGTACGTC.

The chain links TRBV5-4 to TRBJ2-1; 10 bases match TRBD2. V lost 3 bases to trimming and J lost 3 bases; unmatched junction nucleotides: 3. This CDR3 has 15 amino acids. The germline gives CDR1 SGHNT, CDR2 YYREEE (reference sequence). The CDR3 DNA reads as TGTGCCAGCAGCTCGGGACTAGCGAACTACAATGAGCAGTTCTTC. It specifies CASSSGLANYNEQFF. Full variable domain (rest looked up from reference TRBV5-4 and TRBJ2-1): ETGVTQSPTHLIKTRGQQVTLRCSSQSGHNTVSWYQQALGQGPQFIFQYYREEENGRGNFPPRFSGLQFPNYSSELNVNALELDDSALYLCASSSGLANYNEQFFGPGTRLTVL.

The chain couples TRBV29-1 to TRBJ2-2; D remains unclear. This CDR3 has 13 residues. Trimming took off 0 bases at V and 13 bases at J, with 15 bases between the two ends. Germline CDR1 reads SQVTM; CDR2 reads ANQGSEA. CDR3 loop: CSVEDLKSPGLFF. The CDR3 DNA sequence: TGCAGCGTTGAAGATCTTAAGTCACCGGGGCTGTTTTTT.

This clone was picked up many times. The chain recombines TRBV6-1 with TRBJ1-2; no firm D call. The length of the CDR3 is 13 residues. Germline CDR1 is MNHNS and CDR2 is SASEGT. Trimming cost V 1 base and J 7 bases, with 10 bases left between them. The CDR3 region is CASSEDRDRGYTF. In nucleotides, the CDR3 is TGTGCCAGCAGTGAAGATCGGGATCGTGGCTACACCTTC.

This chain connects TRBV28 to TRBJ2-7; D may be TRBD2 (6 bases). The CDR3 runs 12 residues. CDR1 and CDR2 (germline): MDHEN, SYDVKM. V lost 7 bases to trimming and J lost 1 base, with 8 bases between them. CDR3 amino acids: CASTGGSYEQYV. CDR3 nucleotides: TGTGCCAGCACTGGAGGGTCCTACGAGCAGTACGTC.

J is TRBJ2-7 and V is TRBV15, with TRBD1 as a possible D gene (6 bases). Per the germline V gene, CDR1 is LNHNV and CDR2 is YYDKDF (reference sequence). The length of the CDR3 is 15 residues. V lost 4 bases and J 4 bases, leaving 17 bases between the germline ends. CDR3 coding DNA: TGTGCCACCAGCATCTCTGGACAGATTAATTACGAGCAGTACTTC. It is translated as CATSISGQINYEQYF. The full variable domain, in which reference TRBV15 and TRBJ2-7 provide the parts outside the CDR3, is DAMVIQNPRYQVTQFGKPVTLSCSQTLNHNVMYWYQQKSSQAPKLLFHYYDKDFNNEADTPDNFQSRRPNTSFCFLDIRSPGLGDTAMYLCATSISGQINYEQYFGPGTRLTVT.

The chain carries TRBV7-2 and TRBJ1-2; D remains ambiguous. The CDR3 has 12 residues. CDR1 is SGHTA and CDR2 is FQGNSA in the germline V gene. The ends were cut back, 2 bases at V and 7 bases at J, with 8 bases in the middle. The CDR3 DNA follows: TGTGCCAGCAGCTTAAAGGAGTCTGGCTACACCTTC. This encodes CASSLKESGYTF.

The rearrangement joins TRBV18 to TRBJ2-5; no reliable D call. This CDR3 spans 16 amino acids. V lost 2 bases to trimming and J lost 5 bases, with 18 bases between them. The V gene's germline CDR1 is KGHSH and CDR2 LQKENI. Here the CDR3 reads CASSPKQPMVDETQYF. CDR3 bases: TGTGCCAGCTCACCAAAGCAACCAATGGTCGATGAGACCCAGTACTTC.

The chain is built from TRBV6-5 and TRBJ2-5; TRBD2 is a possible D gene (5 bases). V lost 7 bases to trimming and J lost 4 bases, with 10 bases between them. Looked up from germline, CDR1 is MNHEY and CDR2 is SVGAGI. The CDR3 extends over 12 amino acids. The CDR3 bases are TGTGCCAGCACTCCCGGAGGAGAGACCCAGTACTTC. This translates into CASTPGGETQYF.

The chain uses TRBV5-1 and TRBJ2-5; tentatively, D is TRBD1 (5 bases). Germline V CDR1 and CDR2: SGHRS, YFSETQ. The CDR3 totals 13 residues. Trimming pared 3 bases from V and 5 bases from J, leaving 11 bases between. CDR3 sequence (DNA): TGCGCCAGCAGCTATGGGGCCGAGGAGACCCAGTACTTC. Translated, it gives CASSYGAEETQYF.

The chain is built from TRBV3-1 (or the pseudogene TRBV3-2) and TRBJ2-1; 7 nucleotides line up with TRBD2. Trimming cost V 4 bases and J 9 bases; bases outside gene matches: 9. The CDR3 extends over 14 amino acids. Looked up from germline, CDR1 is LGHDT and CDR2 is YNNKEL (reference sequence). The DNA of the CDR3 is TGTGCCAGCAGCCGCTGGAGCGGGGTGGGTGAGCAGTTCTTC. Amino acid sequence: CASSRWSGVGEQFF.

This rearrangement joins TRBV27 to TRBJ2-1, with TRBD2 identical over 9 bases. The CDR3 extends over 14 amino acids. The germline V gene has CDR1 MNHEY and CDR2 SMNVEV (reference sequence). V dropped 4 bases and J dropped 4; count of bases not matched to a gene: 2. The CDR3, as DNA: TGTGCCAGCAGTTCTAGCGGGATTTACAATGAGCAGTTCTTC. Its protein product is CASSSSGIYNEQFF.

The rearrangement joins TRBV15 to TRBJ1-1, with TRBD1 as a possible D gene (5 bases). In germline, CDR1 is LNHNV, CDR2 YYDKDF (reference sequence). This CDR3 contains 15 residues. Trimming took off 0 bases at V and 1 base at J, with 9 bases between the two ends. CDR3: CATSRDRAPNTEAFF. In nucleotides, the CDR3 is TGTGCCACCAGCAGAGACAGGGCCCCGAACACTGAAGCTTTCTTT.

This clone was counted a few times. The CDR3 DNA sequence: TGTGCCAGCGGGGAAGCGGGGGGACGTTGGGAGACCCAGTACTTC. It encodes CASGEAGGRWETQYF. V is TRBV6-1 and J is TRBJ2-5, with TRBD2 matching 9 bases. CDR1 and CDR2 from the germline V gene are MNHNS and SASEGT. The CDR3 is 15 amino acids. V was clipped by 8 bases and J by 5 bases; unmatched bases: 12.

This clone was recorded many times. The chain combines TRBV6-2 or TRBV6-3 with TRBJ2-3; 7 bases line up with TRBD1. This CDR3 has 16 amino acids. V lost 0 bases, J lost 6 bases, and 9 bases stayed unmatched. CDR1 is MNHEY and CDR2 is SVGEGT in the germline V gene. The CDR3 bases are TGTGCCAGCAGTTACTCGTCAGGGGGAGAGTTGGATACGCAGTATTTT. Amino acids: CASSYSSGGELDTQYF.

The CDR3 DNA follows: TGTGCCAGCTCACCAACAGGGGGCGATACCCAGTACTTC. Protein: CASSPTGGDTQYF. The gene calls are TRBV18 and TRBJ2-5; 9 bases align to TRBD1. Germline V gene data show CDR1 as KGHSH and CDR2 as LQKENI. This CDR3 spans 13 amino acids. V lost 2 bases to trimming and J lost 8 bases; unmatched junction nucleotides: 3.

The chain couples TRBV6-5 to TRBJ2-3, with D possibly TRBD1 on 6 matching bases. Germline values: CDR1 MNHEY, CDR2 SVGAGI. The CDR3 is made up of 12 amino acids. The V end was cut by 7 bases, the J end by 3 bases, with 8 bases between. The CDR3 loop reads CASNRVTDTQYF. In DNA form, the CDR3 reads TGTGCCAGCAACAGGGTGACAGATACGCAGTATTTT.

The CDR3: CASSFDGRAYSPLHF. The CDR3, as DNA: TGTGCCAGCAGTTTCGACGGCAGGGCGTATTCACCCCTCCACTTT. The J gene is TRBJ1-6, the V gene TRBV27; D perhaps matches TRBD1 (5 bases). Germline V lookup: CDR1 MNHEY, CDR2 SMNVEV (reference sequence). The CDR3 is made up of 15 amino acids. V gave up 3 bases and J gave up 8 bases, with 14 bases separating them.

The CDR3: CASTPGGAGGYNEQFF. CDR3 in DNA: TGTGCCAGTACCCCCGGCGGAGCGGGGGGGTACAATGAGCAGTTCTTC. The chain joins TRBV19 to TRBJ2-1; 10 bases align to TRBD2. This CDR3 is 16 amino acids long. Looked up from germline, CDR1 is LNHDA and CDR2 is SQIVND (reference sequence). After removal of 7 bases from V and 4 bases from J, the junction contained 10 bases not matched to a gene.

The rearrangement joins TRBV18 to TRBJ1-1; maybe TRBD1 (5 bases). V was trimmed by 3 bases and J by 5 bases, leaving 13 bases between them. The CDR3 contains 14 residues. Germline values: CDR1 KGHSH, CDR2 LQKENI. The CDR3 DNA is TGTGCCAGCTCACCGACACAGGTGTGGACTGAAGCTTTCTTT. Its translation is CASSPTQVWTEAFF.

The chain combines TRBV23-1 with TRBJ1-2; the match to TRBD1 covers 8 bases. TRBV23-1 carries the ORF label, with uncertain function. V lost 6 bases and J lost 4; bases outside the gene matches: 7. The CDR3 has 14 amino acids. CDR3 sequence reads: CASSPGQGGYGYTF. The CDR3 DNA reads TGCGCCAGCAGCCCAGGACAGGGAGGCTATGGCTACACCTTC.

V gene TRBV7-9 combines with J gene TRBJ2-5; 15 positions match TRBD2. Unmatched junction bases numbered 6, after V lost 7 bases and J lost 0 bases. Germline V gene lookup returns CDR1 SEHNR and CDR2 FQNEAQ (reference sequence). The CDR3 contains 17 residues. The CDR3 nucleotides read TGTGCCAGCAACGGACTAGCGGGGGGGACCTACCAAGAGACCCAGTACTTC. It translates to CASNGLAGGTYQETQYF.

In DNA form, the CDR3 reads TGTGCCATCAGTGGCCTGGGACAGGGCGCTGAAGCTTTCTTT. Translation: CAISGLGQGAEAFF. The chain employs TRBV10-3 and TRBJ1-1, with TRBD1 identical over 9 bases. Germline V CDR1 and CDR2: ENHRY, SYGVKD. With V trimmed by 4 bases and J by 6 bases, 6 bases remained unmatched. CDR3 length: 14 residues.

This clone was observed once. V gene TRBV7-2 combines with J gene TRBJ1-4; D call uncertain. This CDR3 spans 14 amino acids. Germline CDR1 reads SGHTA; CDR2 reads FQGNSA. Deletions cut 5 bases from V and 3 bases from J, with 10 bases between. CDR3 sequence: CASSRAGSNEKLFF. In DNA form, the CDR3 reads TGTGCCAGCAGCCGTGCGGGCTCTAATGAAAAACTGTTTTTT.

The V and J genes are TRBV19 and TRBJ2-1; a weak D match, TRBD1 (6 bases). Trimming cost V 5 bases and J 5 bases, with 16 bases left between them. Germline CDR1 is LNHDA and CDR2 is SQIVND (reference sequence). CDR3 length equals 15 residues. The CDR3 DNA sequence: TGTGCCAGTAGTGCCCACAGGGCTGGCGACAATGAGCAGTTCTTC. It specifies CASSAHRAGDNEQFF.

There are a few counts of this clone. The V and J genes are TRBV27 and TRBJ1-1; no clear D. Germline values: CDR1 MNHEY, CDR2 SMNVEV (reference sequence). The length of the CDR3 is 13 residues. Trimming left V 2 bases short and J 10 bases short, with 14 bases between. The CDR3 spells CASSLNQLGRAFF. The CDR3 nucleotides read TGTGCCAGCAGTTTAAATCAGCTAGGTAGAGCTTTCTTT.